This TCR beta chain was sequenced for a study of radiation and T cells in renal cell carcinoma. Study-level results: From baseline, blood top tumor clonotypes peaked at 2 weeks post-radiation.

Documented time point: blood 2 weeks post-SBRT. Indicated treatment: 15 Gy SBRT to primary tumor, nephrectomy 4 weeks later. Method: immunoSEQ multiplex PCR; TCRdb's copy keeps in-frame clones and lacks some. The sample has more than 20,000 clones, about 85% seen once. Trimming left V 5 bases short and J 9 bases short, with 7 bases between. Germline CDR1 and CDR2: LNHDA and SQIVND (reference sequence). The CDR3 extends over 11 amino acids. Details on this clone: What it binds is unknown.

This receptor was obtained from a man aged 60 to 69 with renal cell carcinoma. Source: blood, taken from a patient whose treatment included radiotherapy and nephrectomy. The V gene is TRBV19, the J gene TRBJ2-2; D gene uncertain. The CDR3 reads CASSGVRELFF. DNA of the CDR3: TGTGCCAGTAGTGGGGTACGGGAGCTGTTTTTT.